This T cell receptor (beta chain) comes out of a study of shared clonotypes between healthy human individuals. Study-level information: A few men and a couple of women, aged 18 to 49, were donors. Overall study findings and caveats: Although depth was large, rarefaction showed that sequencing of the sorted subsets was incomplete.

Original handling: Junction-only immunoSEQ data arrived without quality scores, meaning filtering differed. The repertoire was sequenced with immunoSEQ multiplex PCR; TCRdb's copy has only in-frame clones and lacks some. That table gives V, J and clone size, and the DNA gave D and trimming. The data show around 2,100,000 clones, about 95% seen once. V gave up 0 bases and J gave up 4 bases, with 15 bases separating them. Germline V gene lookup returns CDR1 PRHDT and CDR2 FYEKMQ (reference sequence). The CDR3 is 16 amino acids. The naive CD8 subset, CD45RO-negative cells positively selected for CCR7, excluded terminally differentiated effector memory CD45RA+ cells. Only Caucasian adults living in Nashville, Tennessee served as donors. In regard to this clone: Its antigen is undetermined.

The gene calls are TRBV13 and TRBJ1-2; possibly TRBD1 for D (5 bases). Sequences were obtained from naive CD8+ T cells sorted from blood. This sequence was found in a young man in good health. The CDR3 DNA is TGTGCCAGCAGCTTAGGTGGGGAGACAGAGAGCTATGGCTACACCTTC. Protein product: CASSLGGETESYGYTF.